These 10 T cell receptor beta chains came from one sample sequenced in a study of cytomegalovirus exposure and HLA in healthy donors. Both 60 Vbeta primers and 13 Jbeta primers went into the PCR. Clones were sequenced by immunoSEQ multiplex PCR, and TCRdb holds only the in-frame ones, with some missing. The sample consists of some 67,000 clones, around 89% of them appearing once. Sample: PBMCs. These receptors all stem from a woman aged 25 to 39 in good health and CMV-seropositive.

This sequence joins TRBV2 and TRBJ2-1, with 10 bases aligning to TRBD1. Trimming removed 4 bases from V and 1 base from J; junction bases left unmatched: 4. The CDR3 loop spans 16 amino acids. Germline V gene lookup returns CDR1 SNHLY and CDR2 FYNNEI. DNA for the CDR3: TGTGCCAGCAGTGGGAGGGGACAGGGGTCCTACAATGAGCAGTTCTTC. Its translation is CASSGRGQGSYNEQFF.

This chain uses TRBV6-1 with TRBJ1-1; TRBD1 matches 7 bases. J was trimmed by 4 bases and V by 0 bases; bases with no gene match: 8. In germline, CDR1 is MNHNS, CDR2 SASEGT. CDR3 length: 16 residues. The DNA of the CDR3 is TGTGCCAGCAGTGAAGCGAGTCGGAACAGGGGCACTGAAGCTTTCTTT. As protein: CASSEASRNRGTEAFF.

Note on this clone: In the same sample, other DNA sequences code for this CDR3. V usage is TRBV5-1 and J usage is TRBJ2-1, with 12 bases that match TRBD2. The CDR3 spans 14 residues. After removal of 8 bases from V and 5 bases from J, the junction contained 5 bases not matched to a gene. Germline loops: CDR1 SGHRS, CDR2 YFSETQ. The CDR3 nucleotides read TGCGCCAGTAAAGGACTAGCGGGGAACAATGAGCAGTTCTTC. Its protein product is CASKGLAGNNEQFF.

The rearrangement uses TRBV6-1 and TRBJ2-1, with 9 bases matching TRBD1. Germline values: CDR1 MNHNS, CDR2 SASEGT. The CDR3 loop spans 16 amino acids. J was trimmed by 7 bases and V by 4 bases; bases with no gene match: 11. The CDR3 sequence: CASSAAGTGRTNEQFF. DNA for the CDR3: TGTGCCAGCAGTGCAGCCGGGACAGGGAGGACGAATGAGCAGTTCTTC.

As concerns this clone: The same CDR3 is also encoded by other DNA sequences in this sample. The chain's CDR3 is CASSPGSGRVYEQYF. The CDR3, as DNA: TGTGCCAGCTCACCAGGGAGCGGGAGGGTCTACGAGCAGTACTTC. This chain uses TRBV18 with TRBJ2-7, with 10 bases identical to TRBD2. With V trimmed by 2 bases and J by 3 bases, 4 bases remained unmatched. Per germline, CDR1 KGHSH and CDR2 LQKENI. This CDR3 is built from 15 residues.

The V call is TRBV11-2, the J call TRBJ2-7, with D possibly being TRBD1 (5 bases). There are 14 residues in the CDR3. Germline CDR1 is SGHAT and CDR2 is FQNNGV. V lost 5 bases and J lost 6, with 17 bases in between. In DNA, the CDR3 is TGTGCCAGCAGCCCACCGGGCCAGGGCGGCGAGCAGTACTTC. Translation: CASSPPGQGGEQYF.

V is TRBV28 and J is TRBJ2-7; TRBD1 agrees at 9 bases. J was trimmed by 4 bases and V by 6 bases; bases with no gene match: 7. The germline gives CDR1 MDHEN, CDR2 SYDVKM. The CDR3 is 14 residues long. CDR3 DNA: TGTGCCAGCAGACCGGGACAGGGTTTTTACGAGCAGTACTTC. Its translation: CASRPGQGFYEQYF.

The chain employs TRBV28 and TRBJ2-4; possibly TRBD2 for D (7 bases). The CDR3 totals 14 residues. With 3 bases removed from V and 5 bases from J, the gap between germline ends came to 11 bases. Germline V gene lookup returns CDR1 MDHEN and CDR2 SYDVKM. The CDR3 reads CASSFGGGQNIQYF. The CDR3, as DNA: TGTGCCAGCAGTTTTGGGGGGGGCCAAAACATTCAGTACTTC.

CDR3 loop: CASSLEGLPLNEQFF. As DNA, the CDR3 is TGTGCCAGCAGCTTAGAGGGACTACCCCTCAATGAGCAGTTCTTC. The chain couples TRBV11-2 to TRBJ2-1; 7 bases map to TRBD2. This CDR3 has 15 amino acids. Germline CDR1 and CDR2: SGHAT and FQNNGV. J was trimmed by 6 bases and V by 0 bases; bases with no gene match: 5.

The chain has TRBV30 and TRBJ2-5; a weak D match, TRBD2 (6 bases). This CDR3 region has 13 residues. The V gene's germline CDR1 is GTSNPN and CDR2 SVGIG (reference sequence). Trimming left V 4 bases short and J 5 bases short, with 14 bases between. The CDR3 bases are TGTGCCTGGACCGACGGGAGCCGTGAGACCCAGTACTTC. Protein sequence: CAWTDGSRETQYF.